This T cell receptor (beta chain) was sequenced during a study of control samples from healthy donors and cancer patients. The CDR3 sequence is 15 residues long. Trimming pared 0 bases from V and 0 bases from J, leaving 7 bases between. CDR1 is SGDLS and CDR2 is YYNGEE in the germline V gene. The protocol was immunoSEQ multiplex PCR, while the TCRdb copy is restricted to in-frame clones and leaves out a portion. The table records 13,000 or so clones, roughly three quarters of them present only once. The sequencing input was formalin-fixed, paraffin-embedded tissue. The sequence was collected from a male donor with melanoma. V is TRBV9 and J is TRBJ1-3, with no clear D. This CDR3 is CASSVGLGSGNTIYF. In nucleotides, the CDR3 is TGTGCCAGCAGCGTAGGTCTCGGCTCTGGAAACACCATATATTTT.